These T cell receptor beta chains were read from a single sample in a study of a mutant IDH1 vaccine in newly diagnosed glioma. These TCRs' antigens remain unknown. The assay was immunoSEQ multiplex PCR, and TCRdb's table has in-frame clones only and misses some. The sample has around 33,000 clones, 87% seen once; the top ten hold 12%. The sequenced sample was PBMCs, obtained from a glioma patient whose treatment included an IDH1 peptide vaccine. The receptors were gathered from a woman under 40 with glioma. Both conserved end residues are part of each CDR3. The order of the fields is clone size, D gene, V gene, J gene, CDR3 length, CDR3 DNA, CDR3 protein. The D gene is left open where the match is weak. Rows give clone size only sometimes, using once, few, many, or a class for an expanded clone.

abundance: -
d_gene: -
v_gene: TRBV4-1
j_gene: TRBJ1-3
len: 14
CDR3nt: TGCGCCAGCAGCCGGGGGGCAGAGGGAAACACCATATATTTT
CDR3aa: CASSRGAEGNTIYF

abundance: -
d_gene: -
v_gene: TRBV2
j_gene: TRBJ2-5
len: 15
CDR3nt: TGTGCCACCCTAAGAATAGGGGACACCGAAGAGACCCAGTACTTC
CDR3aa: CATLRIGDTEETQYF

abundance: once
d_gene: TRBD2
v_gene: TRBV5-5
j_gene: TRBJ2-7
len: 16
CDR3nt: TGTGCCAGCAGCTTGGAGGGCCCGGGGGGGACCTACGAGCAGTACTTC
CDR3aa: CASSLEGPGGTYEQYF

abundance: -
d_gene: TRBD2
v_gene: TRBV11-2
j_gene: TRBJ2-5
len: 16
CDR3nt: TGTGCCAGCAGCTTAATCCCTAGCGGGTACCAAGAGACCCAGTACTTC
CDR3aa: CASSLIPSGYQETQYF

abundance: -
d_gene: -
v_gene: TRBV19
j_gene: TRBJ1-5
len: 13
CDR3nt: TGTGCCAGTAGTATCACGGGCAATCAGCCCCAGCATTTT
CDR3aa: CASSITGNQPQHF

abundance: once
d_gene: -
v_gene: TRBV2
j_gene: TRBJ2-1
len: 16
CDR3nt: TGTGCCAGCAGTGTAGGCGGACAGAGCTCCTACAATGAGCAGTTCTTC
CDR3aa: CASSVGGQSSYNEQFF

abundance: -
d_gene: TRBD1
v_gene: TRBV5-1
j_gene: TRBJ1-2
len: 15
CDR3nt: TGCGCCAGCAGCCCCGGGACAGGGGGTTACTATGGCTACACCTTC
CDR3aa: CASSPGTGGYYGYTF

abundance: -
d_gene: -
v_gene: TRBV6-5
j_gene: TRBJ1-5
len: 15
CDR3nt: TGTGCCAGCAGTTCGTGGTCGGGGGGGAATCAGCCCCAGCATTTT
CDR3aa: CASSSWSGGNQPQHF

abundance: few
d_gene: -
v_gene: TRBV19
j_gene: TRBJ1-1
len: 13
CDR3nt: TGTGCCAGTAGGGGGACATGGAACACTGAAGCTTTCTTT
CDR3aa: CASRGTWNTEAFF

abundance: -
d_gene: -
v_gene: TRBV1
j_gene: TRBJ1-2
len: 14
CDR3nt: TGCACCAGCAGCCAAGTGCAGGTCTTCTATGGCTACACCTTC
CDR3aa: CTSSQVQVFYGYTF

abundance: -
d_gene: -
v_gene: TRBV6-1
j_gene: TRBJ1-2
len: 12
CDR3nt: TGTGCCAGCAGTGAACAGGGATATGGCTACACCTTC
CDR3aa: CASSEQGYGYTF

abundance: once
d_gene: -
v_gene: TRBV5-4
j_gene: TRBJ2-1
len: 15
CDR3nt: TGTGCCAGCAGCTCCCAAACAGGGCTTAGGAATGAGCAGTTCTTC
CDR3aa: CASSSQTGLRNEQFF

abundance: few
d_gene: -
v_gene: TRBV5-1
j_gene: TRBJ1-1
len: 13
CDR3nt: TGCGCCAGCAGCCCACCGTCGAGTCCTGAAGCTTTCTTT
CDR3aa: CASSPPSSPEAFF

abundance: -
d_gene: -
v_gene: TRBV6-5
j_gene: TRBJ2-3
len: 14
CDR3nt: TGTGCCAGCAGGGCCCCCCTACGCACAGATACGCAGTATTTT
CDR3aa: CASRAPLRTDTQYF

abundance: -
d_gene: TRBD1
v_gene: TRBV6-1
j_gene: TRBJ1-2
len: 13
CDR3nt: TGTGCCAGCAACCCCAGGGGGCTGTATGGCTACACCTTC
CDR3aa: CASNPRGLYGYTF

abundance: few
d_gene: -
v_gene: TRBV6-1
j_gene: TRBJ1-5
len: 13
CDR3nt: TGTGCCAGCAGTGGGGACAGCAATCAGCCCCAGCATTTT
CDR3aa: CASSGDSNQPQHF

abundance: -
d_gene: -
v_gene: TRBV18
j_gene: TRBJ1-1
len: 15
CDR3nt: TGTGCCAGCTCACCTATGGGTGGGGGGGTCACTGAAGCTTTCTTT
CDR3aa: CASSPMGGGVTEAFF

abundance: -
d_gene: -
v_gene: TRBV6-5
j_gene: TRBJ1-4
len: 12
CDR3nt: TGTGCCAGCAGAGGATCTAATGAAAAACTGTTTTTT
CDR3aa: CASRGSNEKLFF

abundance: -
d_gene: -
v_gene: TRBV4-1
j_gene: TRBJ1-2
len: 14
CDR3nt: TGCGCCAGCAGCCAAGTAACAACCTCCGGAGGCTACACCTTC
CDR3aa: CASSQVTTSGGYTF

abundance: -
d_gene: -
v_gene: TRBV6-5
j_gene: TRBJ2-1
len: 11
CDR3nt: TGTGCCAGCAGTTCCGGGGATGAGCAGTTCTTC
CDR3aa: CASSSGDEQFF

abundance: -
d_gene: -
v_gene: TRBV7-2
j_gene: TRBJ1-4
len: 13
CDR3nt: TGTGCCAGCAACAGACAGACTAATGAAAAACTGTTTTTT
CDR3aa: CASNRQTNEKLFF

abundance: once
d_gene: -
v_gene: TRBV29-1
j_gene: TRBJ1-2
len: 13
CDR3nt: TGCAGCTTCACGTCGGGCGCAACCTATGGCTACACCTTC
CDR3aa: CSFTSGATYGYTF

abundance: -
d_gene: -
v_gene: TRBV7-2
j_gene: TRBJ2-7
len: 17
CDR3nt: TGTGCCAGCAGCTTAGCTATGCGGCCCCGGAGCTCCTACGAGCAGTACTTC
CDR3aa: CASSLAMRPRSSYEQYF

abundance: few
d_gene: -
v_gene: TRBV6-5
j_gene: TRBJ2-6
len: 14
CDR3nt: TGTGCCAGCACCCACAGCTCTGGGGCCAACGTCCTGACTTTC
CDR3aa: CASTHSSGANVLTF

abundance: -
d_gene: -
v_gene: TRBV7-2
j_gene: TRBJ2-7
len: 14
CDR3nt: TGTGCCAGCAGCTCGGGGGACTTTATCGACGAGCAGTACTTC
CDR3aa: CASSSGDFIDEQYF

abundance: -
d_gene: TRBD1
v_gene: TRBV4-3
j_gene: TRBJ1-2
len: 16
CDR3nt: TGCGCCAGCAGCCAAGACCCCGGACAGGGGGCACATGGCTACACCTTC
CDR3aa: CASSQDPGQGAHGYTF

abundance: once
d_gene: -
v_gene: TRBV5-5
j_gene: TRBJ2-1
len: 15
CDR3nt: TGTGCCAGCATGCTAATCCGGAGCTCCTACAATGAGCAGTTCTTC
CDR3aa: CASMLIRSSYNEQFF

abundance: -
d_gene: -
v_gene: TRBV9
j_gene: TRBJ1-1
len: 14
CDR3nt: TGTGCCAGCAGCGTAGAACAGGCAGGCCCAGAAGCTTTCTTT
CDR3aa: CASSVEQAGPEAFF

abundance: -
d_gene: TRBD1
v_gene: TRBV13
j_gene: TRBJ1-1
len: 12
CDR3nt: TGTGCCAGCAGCTTAAGGACAGGTGAAGCTTTCTTT
CDR3aa: CASSLRTGEAFF

abundance: -
d_gene: -
v_gene: TRBV6-5
j_gene: TRBJ1-1
len: 13
CDR3nt: TGTGCCAGCAGTTACTCGATAGGGTCCGAAGCTTTCTTT
CDR3aa: CASSYSIGSEAFF

abundance: once
d_gene: TRBD1
v_gene: TRBV6-1
j_gene: TRBJ1-5
len: 14
CDR3nt: TGTGCCAGCAGTGACGACCAGGGGGGTAGCGCCCAGCATTTT
CDR3aa: CASSDDQGGSAQHF